The rows below give T cell receptor beta chains drawn from one sample of a study of T cell repertoires in cytomegalovirus infection. From the reads, TCRdb called clonotypes with MiXCR, one entry per CDR3 protein. The sample yields approximately 500,000 distinct CDR3 sequences, 30% to 35% seen once. The antigens for these receptors are not known. Sample: cultured PBMCs, taken from culture after CMV antigen stimulation. The receptors here all came from a human donor in good health (CMV status not recorded). Some clones in this sample may be carry-over from other donors' samples. Each CDR3 is given with its conserved first and last residue. The D gene is left open where the match is weak. Clone size is given for some rows only: seen once, a few or many times, or a class if the clone is expanded.

d_gene,abundance,j_gene,v_gene,CDR3nt,CDR3aa
TRBD2,.,TRBJ2-1,TRBV6-5,TGTGCCAGCAGTTCTTTGGGGCCTAGCGGGAGGGCCGGGTACAATGAGCAGTTCTTC,CASSSLGPSGRAGYNEQFF
.,.,TRBJ2-1,TRBV6-1,TGTGCCAGCAGTGAAGCAGCAGACAATGAGCAGTTCTTC,CASSEAADNEQFF
.,few,TRBJ2-1,TRBV7-6,TGTGCCAGCAGCCCAGGCCAGGGCGATGAGCAGTTCTTC,CASSPGQGDEQFF
TRBD1,.,TRBJ2-7,TRBV27,TGTGCCACCAGGGGACAGGGTCTCTCCGAGCAGTACTTC,CATRGQGLSEQYF
.,.,TRBJ1-3,TRBV7-2,TGTGCCAGCAGACCCAGCCTCTCTGGAAACACCATATATTTT,CASRPSLSGNTIYF
.,few,TRBJ1-1,TRBV2,TGTGCCAGCAGTGAAGGGGGGCACACTGAAGCTTTCTTT,CASSEGGHTEAFF
.,.,TRBJ2-5,TRBV10-3,TGTGCCATGGGGGGAGAGACCCAGTACTTC,CAMGGETQYF
.,.,TRBJ1-5,TRBV30,TGTGCCTGGAGCTTAGGGGAAGCTCAGCCCCAGCATTTT,CAWSLGEAQPQHF
.,.,TRBJ1-1,TRBV6-6,TGTGCCAGCAGGACCCCCGACAACACTGAAGCTTTCTTT,CASRTPDNTEAFF
TRBD2,few,TRBJ2-1,TRBV28,TGTGCCAGCAGTTTAGGCGGGAGGTTCGTTAATGAGCAGTTCTTC,CASSLGGRFVNEQFF
TRBD2,few,TRBJ2-5,TRBV7-6,TGTGCCAGCAGCTTAGGCAGCGGGAGACAAGAGACCCAGTACTTC,CASSLGSGRQETQYF
.,.,TRBJ2-5,TRBV4-1,TGCGCCAGCAGCCAAGATGGAGGGTCCGAGACCCAGTACTTC,CASSQDGGSETQYF
.,.,TRBJ2-1,TRBV15,TGTGCCACCAGCAGAGGACTAGAGGTCTACAATGAGCAGTTCTTC,CATSRGLEVYNEQFF
TRBD1,.,TRBJ2-2,TRBV29-1,TGCAGCGTTGCGGGAACAGGGGCCCGGAACACCGGGGAGCTGTTTTTT,CSVAGTGARNTGELFF
.,few,TRBJ2-7,TRBV7-2,TGTGCCAGCAGCTTGACCGTCAGCTCCTACGAGCAGTACTTC,CASSLTVSSYEQYF
TRBD2,few,TRBJ2-3,TRBV7-4,TGTGCCAGCAGCTCCGATTGGGGACTAGCGAATTCAGATACGCAGTATTTT,CASSSDWGLANSDTQYF
.,.,TRBJ2-1,TRBV12-3/TRBV12-4,TGTGCCACCCTAGGGGGGAATGAGCAGTTCTTC,CATLGGNEQFF
TRBD2,.,TRBJ2-7,TRBV20-1,TGCAGTGCTAGAGCTCTTCGGGGGAGGGTTTCCTACGAGCAGTACTTC,CSARALRGRVSYEQYF
TRBD2,.,TRBJ2-2,TRBV7-8,TGTGCCAGCAGCTTAACAGCGGGAGACCACGGGGAGCTGTTTTTT,CASSLTAGDHGELFF
.,.,TRBJ2-1,TRBV19,TGTGCCAGTAGTATATTCCGAGCGGCCCGTTTCCTTCTGTTCTTC,CASSIFRAARFLLFF
.,.,TRBJ1-5,TRBV25-1,TGTGCCACCGGAACGGGGTATCAGCCCCAGCATTTT,CATGTGYQPQHF
TRBD2,.,TRBJ2-1,TRBV11-3,TGTGCCAGCAGCTTAGCCCTTAGGGCTAGCGGGAGTGATGAGCAGTTCTTC,CASSLALRASGSDEQFF
TRBD2,.,TRBJ2-2,TRBV7-2,TGTGCCAGCAGCTATGCCGGACTAGCGAACACCGGGGAGCTGTTTTTT,CASSYAGLANTGELFF